Following are 15 T cell receptor beta chains from one sample sequenced in a study of blood T cell repertoires in COVID-19. TCRdb's copy holds only in-frame clones and misses some; the assay was immunoSEQ multiplex PCR. The table has hundreds of thousands of clones, just over 85% seen once. Sequencing was performed on PBMCs or T cells enriched from blood (not recorded which). The receptor source for this set is a man in his forties or fifties who had recovered from COVID-19.

V usage is TRBV25-1 and J usage is TRBJ1-2; 7 nucleotides align to TRBD1. Germline-derived CDR1 and CDR2 are MGHDK and SYGVNS. Trimming at V came to 6 bases and at J to 7 bases, leaving 8 bases not matched to a gene. CDR3 length: 13 residues. CDR3 in DNA: TGTGCCAGCAGCCCCGTAGGGGGCTTTGGCTACACCTTC. This sequence encodes CASSPVGGFGYTF.

This chain uses TRBV4-1 with TRBJ2-1, with TRBD2 matching 13 bases. J lost 0 bases, V lost 1 base, and 3 bases had no gene match. Germline V gives CDR1 MGHRA, CDR2 YSYEKL. The CDR3 covers 18 residues. In DNA, the CDR3 is TGCGCCAGCAGCCAAGGACTAGCGGGGGGAAGCTCCTACAATGAGCAGTTCTTC. This gives the protein CASSQGLAGGSSYNEQFF.

DNA for the CDR3: TGTGCCACCAGACTAGCGGGGGGCCTGGCTGAAGATACGCAGTATTTT. Translating it yields CATRLAGGLAEDTQYF. The V call is TRBV10-3, the J call TRBJ2-3; 13 bases are a match to TRBD2. J gave up 5 bases and V 10 bases, and 12 bases lay outside the gene matches. Germline V gene data show CDR1 as ENHRY and CDR2 as SYGVKD. This CDR3 is 16 amino acids long.

The chain recombines TRBV5-1 with TRBJ2-1, with 13 bases aligning to TRBD2. The CDR3 has 15 residues. Unmatched junction bases numbered 7, after V lost 5 bases and J lost 8 bases. Per germline, CDR1 SGHRS and CDR2 YFSETQ. The CDR3 nucleotides are TGCGCCAGCAGGCGGACTAGCGGGAGCGGATATGAGCAGTTCTTC. Its translation: CASRRTSGSGYEQFF.

This clone was observed a handful of times. The chain has TRBV25-1 and TRBJ1-2; 8 bases are a match to TRBD1. Germline trimming cut 5 bases from V and 4 bases from J; bases unmatched to any gene: 3. The CDR3 consists of 13 residues. Germline V CDR1 and CDR2: MGHDK, SYGVNS. The CDR3 coding sequence is TGTGCCAGCAGTCGGACAGGGTCCTATGGCTACACCTTC. Encoded protein: CASSRTGSYGYTF.

This clone has only a few counts. The germline gene is not matched at one end of the junction; a read error may be the cause. The chain employs TRBV27 and TRBJ1-1, with 10 positions matching TRBD1. The CDR3 runs 15 residues. CDR1 is MNHEY and CDR2 is SMNVEV in the germline V gene (reference sequence). The CDR3 spells CASSVSRTGGTEAFF. The CDR3 nucleotides read TGTGCCAGCAGTGTATCGAGGACAGGGGGAACTGAAGCTTTCTTT.

The chain couples TRBV4-2 to TRBJ2-7; D possibly corresponds to TRBD2 (6 bases). The CDR3 runs 17 residues. CDR1 is LGHNA and CDR2 is YNFKEQ in the germline V gene. Trimming removed 2 bases from V and 3 bases from J, with 20 bases in between. The CDR3 region is CASSQTRGGTALYEQYF. In DNA form, the CDR3 reads TGTGCCAGCAGCCAAACCCGAGGCGGGACTGCACTCTACGAGCAGTACTTC.

The chain carries TRBV7-2 and TRBJ2-1; 12 bases fit TRBD2. Germline-derived CDR1 and CDR2 are SGHTA and FQGNSA. CDR3 length: 16 amino acids. V was pared by 5 bases and J by 4 bases, with 6 bases of the junction left unmatched. The CDR3 reads CASSQTLAGGYNEQFF. The CDR3 bases are TGTGCCAGCAGCCAGACACTAGCGGGGGGTTACAATGAGCAGTTCTTC.

The table lists this clone with a count of one. J is TRBJ2-1 and V is TRBV12-3 or TRBV12-4, with 7 bases identical to TRBD2. The CDR3 sequence is 13 residues long. V lost 7 bases, J lost 8 bases, and 8 bases stayed unmatched. The CDR3 DNA is TGTGCCAGCACCTACGGGGGGTATGATGAGCAGTTCTTC. This codes for CASTYGGYDEQFF.

This rearrangement joins TRBV28 to TRBJ2-7, with no clear D. Trimming shortened V by 4 bases and J by 1 base, and 8 bases separated the two germline ends. The CDR3 contains 13 residues. CDR1 and CDR2 from the germline V gene are MDHEN and SYDVKM. CDR3 sequence (DNA): TGTGCCAGCAGTTCAGGCGAATCCTACGAGCAGTACTTC. It encodes CASSSGESYEQYF.

The J gene is TRBJ2-5, the V gene TRBV12-3 or TRBV12-4; TRBD1 matches at 7 bases. The CDR3 consists of 13 residues. The J segment lost 5 bases and the V segment lost 6 bases, leaving 6 bases of the junction unmatched. The DNA for the CDR3 is TGTGCCAGCAGCTCGGGACAGTTGGAGACCCAGTACTTC. Protein product: CASSSGQLETQYF.

The rearrangement joins TRBV5-6 to TRBJ1-5; TRBD1 matches 7 bases. The CDR3 is 19 amino acids. Trimming took 4 bases from V and 2 from J; bases not matched to a gene: 18. Germline V gene sequence: CDR1 SGHDT, CDR2 YYEEEE. The CDR3 reads CASSQTPLDREWGNQPQHF. As DNA, the CDR3 is TGTGCCAGCAGCCAGACTCCTTTAGACAGGGAGTGGGGCAATCAGCCCCAGCATTTT. Looking up the rest from reference TRBV5-6 and TRBJ1-5 gives the full variable domain: DAGVTQSPTHLIKTRGQQVTLRCSPKSGHDTVSWYQQALGQGPQFIFQYYEEEERQRGNFPDRFSGHQFPNYSSELNVNALLLGDSALYLCASSQTPLDREWGNQPQHFGDGTRLSIL.

J is TRBJ2-7 and V is TRBV6-5; tentative D call: TRBD1 (6 bases). This CDR3 region has 16 residues. Germline V lookup: CDR1 MNHEY, CDR2 SVGAGI. Trimming stripped 4 bases from V and 0 bases from J, with 16 bases between. This chain's CDR3 is CASSLGQRRTSYEQYF. The DNA for the CDR3 is TGTGCCAGCAGTTTAGGACAGCGCCGGACCTCCTACGAGCAGTACTTC.

The chain is built from TRBV28 and TRBJ2-6; D gene unclear. V gave up 4 bases and J gave up 2 bases, with 12 bases separating them. This CDR3 is built from 16 residues. Germline CDR1 reads MDHEN; CDR2 reads SYDVKM. CDR3 protein: CASSSQVTAGANVLTF. CDR3 DNA: TGTGCCAGCAGTTCCCAGGTAACTGCTGGGGCCAACGTCCTGACTTTC.

The CDR3 region is CASSSTTNEQFF. In DNA form, the CDR3 reads TGTGCCAGCAGCTCCACTACAAATGAGCAGTTCTTC. The J gene is TRBJ2-1, the V gene TRBV7-9; the D is unclear. V was cut by 4 bases and J by 7 bases, with 8 bases left in between. The CDR3 sequence is 12 residues long. From germline, CDR1 is SEHNR and CDR2 FQNEAQ (reference sequence).